This TCR beta chain was observed in a study of prognosis after radiotherapy for stage I lung cancer. The V gene lost 0 bases and the J gene lost 0 bases, with 6 bases spanning the gap. The CDR3 totals 15 residues. Germline CDR1 is MGHRA and CDR2 is YSYEKL. The sample holds many counts of this clonotype. Researchers used two-round multiplex PCR to amplify TCR beta CDR3 starting from genomic DNA. TRBV and TRBJ genes each had their own specific primers in first-round PCR. TCRdb independently ran MiXCR on the multiplex PCR reads; one entry per CDR3 protein. The sample holds more than 11,000 distinct CDR3 sequences, approximately 33% seen once.

The receptor was derived from a donor aged 50 or older with non-small cell lung cancer. Sequences were derived from PBMCs, sampled before or after stereotactic body radiation therapy (not recorded which). The gene calls are TRBV4-1 and TRBJ1-5; no clear D. The CDR3 spells CASSQDWGSNQPQHF. CDR3 in DNA: TGCGCCAGCAGCCAAGACTGGGGTAGCAATCAGCCCCAGCATTTT.